The 14 T cell receptor beta chains listed next were all sequenced from one sample in a study of beta chain features in type 1 diabetes. Expressed TCRB transcripts were sequenced after all isolated RNA was converted to cDNA. Clones were read by immunoSEQ multiplex PCR, and TCRdb kept only the in-frame ones, dropping some. Here the sample spans 600,000 or so clones, more than 13% being singletons. These receptors have no known antigen. Study-level results: Moderately but significantly shorter TCRB CDR3s were found in Type 1 diabetes patients in all four CD4+ subsets.

The specimen sequenced was naive CD4+ T cells from blood. These receptors were obtained from a man younger than 35 with type 1 diabetes.

This clone was detected only a few times. Distinct nucleotide sequences in the sample also encode this CDR3. V usage is TRBV7-9 and J usage is TRBJ1-1; D uncertain. The CDR3 sequence is 13 residues long. From germline, CDR1 is SEHNR and CDR2 FQNEAQ (reference sequence). Deletions cut 3 bases from V and 5 bases from J, with 10 bases between. The CDR3 is CASSLEGRTEAFF. DNA of the CDR3: TGTGCCAGCAGCTTGGAAGGGCGAACTGAAGCTTTCTTT.

A remark on this clone: A junction boundary mismatches the germline segment, possibly from a read error. J is TRBJ1-2 and V is TRBV28; tentatively, D is TRBD1 (5 bases). CDR1 MDHEN and CDR2 SYDVKM come from the germline V gene. The CDR3 sequence is 9 residues long. The CDR3 DNA reads as TGTGCCAGCAGTCCTTCGACAGAGTTC. Protein sequence: CASSPSTEF.

This clone was detected only a few times. This sequence joins TRBV15 and TRBJ2-5, with a tentative D call TRBD1 (5 bases). Per the germline V gene, CDR1 is LNHNV and CDR2 is YYDKDF (reference sequence). The CDR3 is 14 amino acids. Trimming removed 5 bases from V and 5 bases from J, with 15 bases in between. CDR3 nucleotide sequence: TGTGCCACCAGCCGGGTTAGGGGCGGCGAGACCCAGTACTTC. It yields the protein CATSRVRGGETQYF.

This clone was observed a few times. CDR3 nucleotide sequence: TGTGCCAGCAGCTGGGAGGGTGAGACCCAGTACTTC. Encoded protein: CASSWEGETQYF. This sequence joins TRBV7-9 and TRBJ2-5, with 7 bases that match TRBD2. The J segment lost 5 bases and the V segment lost 4 bases, leaving 1 base of the junction unmatched. Germline V CDR1 and CDR2: SEHNR, FQNEAQ (reference sequence). The CDR3 is 12 residues long.

The rearrangement links TRBV4-2 to TRBJ2-3; D call uncertain. Per the germline V gene, CDR1 is LGHNA and CDR2 is YNFKEQ. The ends were cut back, 4 bases at V and 2 bases at J, with 16 bases in the middle. The CDR3 length is 16 residues. The CDR3 coding sequence is TGTGCCAGCAGCCCAGGCGTGCCAGGCGACACAGATACGCAGTATTTT. Protein product: CASSPGVPGDTDTQYF.

This chain connects TRBV21-1 to TRBJ2-4. TRBV21-1 is labeled a pseudogene. This CDR3 is built from 16 residues. This CDR3 reads CASFSSQTLAKNIQYF. Here the CDR3 DNA reads TGTGCCAGCTTTTCTTCCCAAACCTTAGCCAAAAACATTCAGTACTTC.

This clone came up a few times. The chain recombines TRBV6-5 with TRBJ2-5; 11 bases align to TRBD1. Per germline, CDR1 MNHEY and CDR2 SVGAGI. The CDR3 consists of 13 residues. With V trimmed by 5 bases and J by 10 bases, 6 bases remained unmatched. Here the CDR3 DNA reads TGTGCCAGCAGTAACGGACAGGGGGCTATCCAGTACTTC. Amino acids: CASSNGQGAIQYF.

This clone was observed a handful of times. V is TRBV5-6 and J is TRBJ1-2; TRBD1 matches at 8 bases. The CDR3 is made up of 14 amino acids. Trimming removed 0 bases from V and 5 bases from J; junction bases left unmatched: 3. Germline V gene lookup returns CDR1 SGHDT and CDR2 YYEEEE. CDR3 coding DNA: TGTGCCAGCAGCTTGGGGGACAGGAGTTATGGCTACACCTTC. Its protein product is CASSLGDRSYGYTF.

This clone occurred a few times. The J gene is TRBJ2-1, the V gene TRBV30; no definite D call. The length of the CDR3 is 11 residues. Trimming removed 3 bases from V and 7 bases from J, with 7 bases in between. Germline lookup yields CDR1 GTSNPN and CDR2 SVGIG (reference sequence). Here the CDR3 reads CAWSNSNEQFF. CDR3 in DNA: TGTGCCTGGAGCAATTCGAATGAGCAGTTCTTC.

The chain recombines TRBV13 with TRBJ1-2; TRBD1 is a possible D gene (5 bases). Germline assignment: CDR1 PRHDT and CDR2 FYEKMQ (reference sequence). V lost 5 bases and J lost 6, with 10 bases in between. This CDR3 comprises 12 residues. The CDR3 region is CASSDRQNGYTF. In nucleotides, the CDR3 is TGTGCCAGCAGCGACCGACAGAATGGCTACACCTTC. The variable domain in full, with the rest retrieved from reference TRBV13 and TRBJ1-2, is AAGVIQSPRHLIKEKRETATLKCYPIPRHDTVYWYQQGPGQDPQFLISFYEKMQSDKGSIPDRFSAQQFSDYHSELNMSSLELGDSALYFCASSDRQNGYTFGSGTRLTVV.

This clone was seen more than once but under ten times. The chain combines TRBV9 with TRBJ2-2; 9 nucleotides line up with TRBD1. The junction had 5 bases not matched to a gene; V was cut back by 4 bases and J by 4 bases. This CDR3 spans 15 amino acids. The germline V gene encodes CDR1 SGDLS and CDR2 YYNGEE. The CDR3 sequence: CASSSRDRVTGELFF. DNA for the CDR3: TGTGCCAGCAGCTCCCGGGACAGGGTCACCGGGGAGCTGTTTTTT.

This clone was seen a few times. The chain uses TRBV10-3 and TRBJ1-4; D call uncertain. Germline V gene sequence: CDR1 ENHRY, CDR2 SYGVKD. This CDR3 has 14 amino acids. Trimming stripped 8 bases from V and 5 bases from J, with 15 bases between. This CDR3 reads CAIGAGEVNEKLFF. In nucleotides, the CDR3 is TGTGCCATCGGCGCAGGTGAAGTAAATGAAAAACTGTTTTTT.

This clone was observed a handful of times. The rearrangement links TRBV23-1 to TRBJ2-7; 8 positions match TRBD1. TRBV23-1 counts as an open reading frame of uncertain function. Trimming took 4 bases from V and 5 from J; bases not matched to a gene: 10. The length of the CDR3 is 15 residues. CDR3 protein: CASSPYTDRADEQYF. CDR3 bases: TGCGCCAGCAGTCCTTACACGGACAGGGCGGACGAGCAGTACTTC.

This clone was counted only a few times. The chain recombines TRBV7-2 with TRBJ2-7, with 12 bases lining up with TRBD2. The CDR3 spans 16 residues. The germline V gene has CDR1 SGHTA and CDR2 FQGNSA. Germline trimming cut 5 bases from V and 3 bases from J; bases unmatched to any gene: 8. CDR3 coding DNA: TGTGCCAGCAGCCAACAGGGACTAGCGGGTCACTACGAGCAGTACTTC. Its translation is CASSQQGLAGHYEQYF.